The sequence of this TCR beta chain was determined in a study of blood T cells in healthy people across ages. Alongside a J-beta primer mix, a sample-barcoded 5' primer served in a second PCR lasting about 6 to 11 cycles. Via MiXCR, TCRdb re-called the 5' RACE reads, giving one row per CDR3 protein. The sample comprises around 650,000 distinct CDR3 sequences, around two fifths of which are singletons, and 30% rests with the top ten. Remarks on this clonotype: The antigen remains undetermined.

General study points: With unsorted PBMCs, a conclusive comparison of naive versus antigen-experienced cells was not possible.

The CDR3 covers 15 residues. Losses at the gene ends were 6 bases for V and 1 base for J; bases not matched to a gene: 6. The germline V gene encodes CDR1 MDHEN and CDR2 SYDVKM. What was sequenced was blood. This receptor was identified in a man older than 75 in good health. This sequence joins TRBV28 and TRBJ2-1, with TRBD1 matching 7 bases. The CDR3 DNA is TGTGCCAGCAGCCTTACGGGACAGTCCTACAATGAGCAGTTCTTC. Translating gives CASSLTGQSYNEQFF.